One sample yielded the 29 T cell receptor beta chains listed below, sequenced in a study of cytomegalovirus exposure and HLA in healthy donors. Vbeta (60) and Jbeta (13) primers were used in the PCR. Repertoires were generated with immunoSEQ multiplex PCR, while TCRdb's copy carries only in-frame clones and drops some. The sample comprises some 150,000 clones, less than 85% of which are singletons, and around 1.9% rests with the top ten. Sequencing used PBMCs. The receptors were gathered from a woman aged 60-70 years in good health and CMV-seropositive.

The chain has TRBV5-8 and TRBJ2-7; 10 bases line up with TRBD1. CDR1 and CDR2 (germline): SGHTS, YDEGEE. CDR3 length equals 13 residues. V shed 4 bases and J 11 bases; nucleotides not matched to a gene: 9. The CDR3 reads CASSRSPDRGEYF. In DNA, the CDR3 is TGTGCCAGCAGCCGATCACCGGACAGGGGGGAGTACTTC.

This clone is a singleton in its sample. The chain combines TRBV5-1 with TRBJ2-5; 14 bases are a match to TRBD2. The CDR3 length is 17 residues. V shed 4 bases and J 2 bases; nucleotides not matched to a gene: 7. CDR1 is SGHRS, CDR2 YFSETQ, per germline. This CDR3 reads CASSLGTSGSIQETQYF. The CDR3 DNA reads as TGCGCCAGCAGCCTGGGGACTAGCGGGAGCATTCAAGAGACCCAGTACTTC.

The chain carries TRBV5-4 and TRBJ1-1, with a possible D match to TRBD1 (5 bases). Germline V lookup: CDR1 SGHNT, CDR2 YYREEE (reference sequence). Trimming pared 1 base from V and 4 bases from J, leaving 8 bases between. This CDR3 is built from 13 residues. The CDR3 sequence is CASSLPGVTEAFF. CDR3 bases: TGTGCCAGCAGCTTGCCGGGGGTCACTGAAGCTTTCTTT.

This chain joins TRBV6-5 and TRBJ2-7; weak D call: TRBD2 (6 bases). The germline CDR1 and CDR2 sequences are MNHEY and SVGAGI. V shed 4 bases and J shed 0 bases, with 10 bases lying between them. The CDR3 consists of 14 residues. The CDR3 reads CASSSGEHSYEQYF. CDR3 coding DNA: TGTGCCAGCAGTTCGGGAGAACACTCCTACGAGCAGTACTTC.

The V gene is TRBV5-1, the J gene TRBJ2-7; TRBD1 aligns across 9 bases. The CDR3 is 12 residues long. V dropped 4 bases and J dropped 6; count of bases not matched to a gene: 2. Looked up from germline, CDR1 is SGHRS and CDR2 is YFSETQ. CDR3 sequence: CASSNRGREQYF. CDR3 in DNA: TGCGCCAGCAGCAACAGGGGGCGCGAGCAGTACTTC. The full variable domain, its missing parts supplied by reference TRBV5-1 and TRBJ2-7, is KAGVTQTPRYLIKTRGQQVTLSCSPISGHRSVSWYQQTPGQGLQFLFEYFSETQRNKGNFPGRFSGRQFSNSRSEMNVSTLELGDSALYLCASSNRGREQYFGPGTRLTVT.

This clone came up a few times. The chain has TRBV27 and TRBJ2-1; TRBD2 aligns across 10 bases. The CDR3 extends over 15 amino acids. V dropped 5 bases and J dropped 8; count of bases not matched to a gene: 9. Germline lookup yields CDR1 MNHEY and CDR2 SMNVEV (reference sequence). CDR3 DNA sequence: TGTGCCAGCAGTACTCAGCGGGAGGGCCGCGATGAGCAGTTCTTC. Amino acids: CASSTQREGRDEQFF.

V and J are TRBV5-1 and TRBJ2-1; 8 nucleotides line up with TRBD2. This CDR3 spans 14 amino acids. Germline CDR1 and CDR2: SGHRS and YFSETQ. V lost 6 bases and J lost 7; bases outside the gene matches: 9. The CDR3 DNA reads TGCGCCAGCACCGGGACTAGAACAATGAATGAGCAGTTCTTC. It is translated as CASTGTRTMNEQFF.

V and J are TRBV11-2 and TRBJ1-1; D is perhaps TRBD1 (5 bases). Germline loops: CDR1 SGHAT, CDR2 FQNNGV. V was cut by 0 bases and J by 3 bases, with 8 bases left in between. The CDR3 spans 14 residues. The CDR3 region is CASSLDGGDTEAFF. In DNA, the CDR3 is TGTGCCAGCAGCTTAGATGGGGGGGACACTGAAGCTTTCTTT.

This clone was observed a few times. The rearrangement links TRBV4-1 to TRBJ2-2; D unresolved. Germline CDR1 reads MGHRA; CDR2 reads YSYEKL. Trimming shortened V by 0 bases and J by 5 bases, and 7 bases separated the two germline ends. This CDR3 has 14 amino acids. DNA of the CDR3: TGCGCCAGCAGCCAAGAACCTACTACCGGGGAGCTGTTTTTT. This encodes CASSQEPTTGELFF.

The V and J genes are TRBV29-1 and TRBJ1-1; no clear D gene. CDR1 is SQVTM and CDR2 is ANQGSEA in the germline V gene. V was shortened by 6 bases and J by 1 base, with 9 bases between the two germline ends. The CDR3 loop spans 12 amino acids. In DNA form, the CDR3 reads TGCAGCGTGGCGGAGGGGAACACTGAAGCTTTCTTT. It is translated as CSVAEGNTEAFF.

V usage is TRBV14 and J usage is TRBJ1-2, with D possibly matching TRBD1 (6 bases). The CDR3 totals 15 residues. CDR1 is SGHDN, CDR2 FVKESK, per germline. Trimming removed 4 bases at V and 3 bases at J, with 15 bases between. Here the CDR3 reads CASSPLGGDDYGYTF. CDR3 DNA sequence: TGTGCCAGCAGCCCCCTAGGGGGGGATGACTATGGCTACACCTTC.

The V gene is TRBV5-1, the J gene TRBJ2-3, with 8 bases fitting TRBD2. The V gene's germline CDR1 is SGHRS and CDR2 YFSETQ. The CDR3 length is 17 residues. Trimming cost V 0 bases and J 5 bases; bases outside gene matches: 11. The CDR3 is CASSLVAGGAGEDTQYF. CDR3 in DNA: TGCGCCAGCAGCTTGGTGGCTGGGGGAGCGGGAGAAGATACGCAGTATTTT.

The CDR3 loop is CASSPDRPTGNTIYF. DNA of the CDR3: TGTGCCAGCAGTCCGGACAGACCGACTGGAAACACCATATATTTT. The chain combines TRBV28 with TRBJ1-3; TRBD1 might be the D (6 bases). Looked up from germline, CDR1 is MDHEN and CDR2 is SYDVKM. V dropped 5 bases and J dropped 2 bases, with 13 bases sitting between them. The length of the CDR3 is 15 residues.

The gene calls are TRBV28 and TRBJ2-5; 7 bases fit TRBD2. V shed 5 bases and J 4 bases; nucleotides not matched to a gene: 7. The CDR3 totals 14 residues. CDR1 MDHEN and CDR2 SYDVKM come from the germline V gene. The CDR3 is CASSHSLARETQYF. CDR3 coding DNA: TGTGCCAGCAGTCACTCACTAGCGAGAGAGACCCAGTACTTC. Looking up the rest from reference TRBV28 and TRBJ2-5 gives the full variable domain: DVKVTQSSRYLVKRTGEKVFLECVQDMDHENMFWYRQDPGLGLRLIYFSYDVKMKEKGDIPEGYSVSREKKERFSLILESASTNQTSMYLCASSHSLARETQYFGPGTRLLVL.

Here the CDR3 reads CASGLDYFSEQFF. The CDR3 DNA is TGTGCCAGCGGCCTGGACTACTTTTCTGAGCAGTTCTTC. J is TRBJ2-1 and V is TRBV6-5, with a possible D match to TRBD2 (6 bases). This CDR3 region has 13 residues. CDR1 MNHEY and CDR2 SVGAGI come from the germline V gene. Trimming cost V 8 bases and J 9 bases, with 17 bases left between them.

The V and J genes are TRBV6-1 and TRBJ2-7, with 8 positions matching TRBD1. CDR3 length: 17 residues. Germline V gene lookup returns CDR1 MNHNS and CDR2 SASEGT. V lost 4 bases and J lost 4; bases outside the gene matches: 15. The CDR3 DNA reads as TGTGCCAGCAGTGGCGAGAATCGGCAGGGGGCAAGATACGAGCAGTACTTC. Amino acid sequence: CASSGENRQGARYEQYF.

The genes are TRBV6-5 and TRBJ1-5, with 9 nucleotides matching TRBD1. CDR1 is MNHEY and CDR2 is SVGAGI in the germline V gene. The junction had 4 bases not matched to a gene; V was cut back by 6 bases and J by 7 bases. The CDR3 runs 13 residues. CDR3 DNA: TGTGCCAGCAGACGACAGGGGGGACAGCCCCAGCATTTT. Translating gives CASRRQGGQPQHF.

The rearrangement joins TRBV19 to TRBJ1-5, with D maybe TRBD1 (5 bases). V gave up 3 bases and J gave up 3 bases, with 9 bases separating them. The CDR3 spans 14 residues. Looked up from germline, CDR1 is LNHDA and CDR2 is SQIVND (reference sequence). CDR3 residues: CASSIVGVNQPQHF. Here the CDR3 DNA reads TGTGCCAGTAGTATTGTAGGGGTCAATCAGCCCCAGCATTTT.

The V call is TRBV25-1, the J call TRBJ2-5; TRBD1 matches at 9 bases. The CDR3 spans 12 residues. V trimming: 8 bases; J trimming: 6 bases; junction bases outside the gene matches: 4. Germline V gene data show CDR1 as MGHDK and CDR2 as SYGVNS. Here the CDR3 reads CASQGQGKTQYF. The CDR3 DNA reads TGTGCCAGCCAAGGACAGGGGAAGACCCAGTACTTC.

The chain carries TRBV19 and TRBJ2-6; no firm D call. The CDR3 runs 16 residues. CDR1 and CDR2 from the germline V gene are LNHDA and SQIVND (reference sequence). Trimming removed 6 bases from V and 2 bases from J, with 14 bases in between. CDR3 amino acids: CASSPGSQAGANVLTF. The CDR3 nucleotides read TGTGCCAGTAGCCCAGGATCTCAGGCTGGGGCCAACGTCCTGACTTTC.

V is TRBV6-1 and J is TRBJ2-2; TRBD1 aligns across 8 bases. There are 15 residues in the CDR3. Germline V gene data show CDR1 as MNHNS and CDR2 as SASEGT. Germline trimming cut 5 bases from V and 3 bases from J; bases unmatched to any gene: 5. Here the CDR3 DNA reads TGTGCCAGCAGTATGACAGGGGAGGACACCGGGGAGCTGTTTTTT. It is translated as CASSMTGEDTGELFF.

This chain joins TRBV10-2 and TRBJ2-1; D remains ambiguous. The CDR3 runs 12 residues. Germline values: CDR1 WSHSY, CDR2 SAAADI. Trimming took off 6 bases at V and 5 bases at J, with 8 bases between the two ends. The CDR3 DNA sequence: TGCGCCAGCAGGCCTAATAACAATGAGCAGTTCTTC. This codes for CASRPNNNEQFF.

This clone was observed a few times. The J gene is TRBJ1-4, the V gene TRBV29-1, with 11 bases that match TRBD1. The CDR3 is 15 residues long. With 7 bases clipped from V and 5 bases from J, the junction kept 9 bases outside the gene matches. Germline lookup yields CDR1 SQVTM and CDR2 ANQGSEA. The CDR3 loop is CSARDRGTKNEKLFF. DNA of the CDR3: TGCAGCGCCAGGGACAGGGGGACAAAAAATGAAAAACTGTTTTTT.

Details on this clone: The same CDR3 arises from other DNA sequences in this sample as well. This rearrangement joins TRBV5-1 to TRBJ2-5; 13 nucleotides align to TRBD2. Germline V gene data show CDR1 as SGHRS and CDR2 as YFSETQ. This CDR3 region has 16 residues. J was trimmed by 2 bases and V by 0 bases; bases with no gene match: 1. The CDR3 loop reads CASSLGLAGGQETQYF. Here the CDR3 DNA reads TGCGCCAGCAGCTTGGGACTAGCGGGAGGACAAGAGACCCAGTACTTC.

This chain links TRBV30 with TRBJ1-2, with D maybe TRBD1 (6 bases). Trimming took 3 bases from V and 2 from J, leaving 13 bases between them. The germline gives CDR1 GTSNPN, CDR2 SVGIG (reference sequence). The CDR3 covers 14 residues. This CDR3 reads CAWRTLRGNYGYTF. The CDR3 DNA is TGTGCCTGGAGGACATTGAGGGGGAACTATGGCTACACCTTC.

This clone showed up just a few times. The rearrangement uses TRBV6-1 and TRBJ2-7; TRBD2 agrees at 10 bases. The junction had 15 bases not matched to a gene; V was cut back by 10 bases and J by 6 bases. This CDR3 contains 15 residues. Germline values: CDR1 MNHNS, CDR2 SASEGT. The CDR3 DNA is TGTGCCACCCCAAAATCCGTAAGCGGGAGGGGCGAGCAGTACTTC. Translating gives CATPKSVSGRGEQYF.

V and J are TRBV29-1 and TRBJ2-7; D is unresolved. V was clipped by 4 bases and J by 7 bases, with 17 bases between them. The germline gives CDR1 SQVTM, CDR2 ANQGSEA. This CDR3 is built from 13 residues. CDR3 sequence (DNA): TGCAGCGTTGCACCCACCCGCGTTCGGGAGCAGTACTTC. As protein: CSVAPTRVREQYF.

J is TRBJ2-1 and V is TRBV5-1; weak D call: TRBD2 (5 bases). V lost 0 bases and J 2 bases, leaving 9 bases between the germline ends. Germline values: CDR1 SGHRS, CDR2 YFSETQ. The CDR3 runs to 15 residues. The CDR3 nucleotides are TGCGCCAGCAGCTTGGGGGGAGAGACCTACAATGAGCAGTTCTTC. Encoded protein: CASSLGGETYNEQFF.

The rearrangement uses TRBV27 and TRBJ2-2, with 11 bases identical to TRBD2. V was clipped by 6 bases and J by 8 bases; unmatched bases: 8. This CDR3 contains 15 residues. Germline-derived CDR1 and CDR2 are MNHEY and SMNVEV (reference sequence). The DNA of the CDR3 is TGTGCCAGCAGCCTTGGGACTAGCGGTGCAGGGGAGCTGTTTTTT. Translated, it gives CASSLGTSGAGELFF.